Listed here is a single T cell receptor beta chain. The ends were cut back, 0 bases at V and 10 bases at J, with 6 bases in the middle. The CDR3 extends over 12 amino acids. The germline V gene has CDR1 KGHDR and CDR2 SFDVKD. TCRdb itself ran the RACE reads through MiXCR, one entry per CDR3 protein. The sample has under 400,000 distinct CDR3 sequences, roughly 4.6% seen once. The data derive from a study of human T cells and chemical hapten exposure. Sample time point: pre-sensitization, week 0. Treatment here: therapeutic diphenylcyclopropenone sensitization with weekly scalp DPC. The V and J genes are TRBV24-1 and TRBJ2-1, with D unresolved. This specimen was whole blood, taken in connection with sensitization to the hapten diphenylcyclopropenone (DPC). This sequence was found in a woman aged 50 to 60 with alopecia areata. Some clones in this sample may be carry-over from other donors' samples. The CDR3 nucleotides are TGTGCCACCAGTGATTTGGGGTTAGAGCAGTTCTTC. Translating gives CATSDLGLEQFF.